The source of this T cell receptor (beta chain) is a study of T cells after yellow fever vaccination. Overall study results and limits: The CD4 compartment and the CD8 compartment contained a small share of clonotypes in common.

In germline, CDR1 is DFQATT, CDR2 SNEGSKA (reference sequence). The CDR3 extends over 16 amino acids. V was shortened by 1 base and J by 3 bases, with 15 bases between the two germline ends. In making TCR cDNA, 5'RACE template switching added a universal primer site and UMIs to it. TCRdb called the 5' RACE reads again in MiXCR, with one record for every CDR3 protein. The sample lists approximately 550,000 distinct CDR3 sequences, roughly 12% occurring once. About this clonotype: What it recognizes is unknown.

The rearrangement uses TRBV20-1 and TRBJ1-4, with a tentative D call TRBD1 (6 bases). The TCR was taken from a man aged 30-40 years who received the YFV17D yellow fever vaccine. The sample consisted of PBMCs, taken on the day of the yellow fever booster vaccination. Here the CDR3 DNA reads TGCAGTGCTAGAGTACAGGACAGCTATCCTAATGAAAAACTGTTTTTT. Translated: CSARVQDSYPNEKLFF.